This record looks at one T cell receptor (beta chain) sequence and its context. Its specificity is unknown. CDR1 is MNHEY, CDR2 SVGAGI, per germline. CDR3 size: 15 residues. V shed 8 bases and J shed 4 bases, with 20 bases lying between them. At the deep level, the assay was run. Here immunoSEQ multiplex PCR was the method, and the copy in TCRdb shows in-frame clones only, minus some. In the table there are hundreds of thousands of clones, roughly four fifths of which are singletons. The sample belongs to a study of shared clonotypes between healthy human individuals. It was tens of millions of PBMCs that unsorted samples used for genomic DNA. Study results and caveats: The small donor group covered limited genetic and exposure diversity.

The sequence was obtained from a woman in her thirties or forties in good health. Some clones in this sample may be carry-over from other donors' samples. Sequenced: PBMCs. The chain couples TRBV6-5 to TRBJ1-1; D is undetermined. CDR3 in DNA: TGTGCCAGCCATCGGGGTTTGATGTTCTTCACTGAAGCTTTCTTT. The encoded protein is CASHRGLMFFTEAFF.